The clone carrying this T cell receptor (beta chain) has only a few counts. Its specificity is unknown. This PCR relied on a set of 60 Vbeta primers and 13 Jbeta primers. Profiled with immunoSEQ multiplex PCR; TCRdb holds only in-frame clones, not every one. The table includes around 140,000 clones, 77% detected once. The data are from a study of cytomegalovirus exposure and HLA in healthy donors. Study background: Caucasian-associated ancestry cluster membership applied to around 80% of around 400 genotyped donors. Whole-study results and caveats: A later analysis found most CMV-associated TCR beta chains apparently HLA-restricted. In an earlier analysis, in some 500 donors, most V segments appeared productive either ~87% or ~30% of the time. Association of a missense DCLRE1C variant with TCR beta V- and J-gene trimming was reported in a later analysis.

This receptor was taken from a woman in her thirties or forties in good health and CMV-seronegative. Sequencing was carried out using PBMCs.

The CDR3 sequence: CASSGSGGASDTQYF. In DNA form, the CDR3 reads TGTGCCAGCAGTGGAAGCGGGGGGGCTTCAGATACGCAGTATTTT. The chain has TRBV6-5 and TRBJ2-3; 10 nucleotides agree with TRBD2. This CDR3 region has 15 residues. Unmatched junction bases numbered 6, after V lost 5 bases and J lost 4 bases. The V gene's germline CDR1 is MNHEY and CDR2 SVGAGI.